The 26 T cell receptor beta chains below were found in one sample sequenced in a study of identical twins. TCRdb itself ran the 5' RACE reads through MiXCR, one entry per CDR3 protein. The data hold 350,000 to 400,000 distinct CDR3 sequences, with around 9.7% observed a single time. The sample consisted of naive T cells sorted from blood. These receptors all stem from a woman between 45 and 60 years old in good health.

This clonotype was picked up a small number of times. Mismatch with germline at one junction end may stem from a read error. This sequence joins TRBV7-7 and TRBJ2-1, with D possibly matching TRBD2 (6 bases). The CDR3 runs 15 residues. Germline CDR1 is SSHAT and CDR2 is FNYEAQ (reference sequence). The CDR3 here is CASSPGGGAYNEQFF. The CDR3 DNA sequence: TGTGCTAGCAGCCCCGGCGGCGGGGCTTACAATGAGCAGTTCTTC.

This clonotype has more than one count but fewer than ten. V usage is TRBV5-1 and J usage is TRBJ1-1; D remains unclear. The CDR3 is 13 amino acids. V dropped 5 bases and J dropped 6 bases, with 14 bases sitting between them. CDR1 and CDR2 (germline): SGHRS, YFSETQ. As DNA, the CDR3 is TGCGCCAGCAGTGCGGGCCGAAGACCTGAAGCTTTCTTT. It yields the protein CASSAGRRPEAFF.

This clonotype appeared a few times. The chain couples TRBV5-1 to TRBJ2-5, with 7 bases identical to TRBD2. The CDR3 covers 15 residues. The V segment lost 1 base and the J segment 2 bases; nucleotides outside the gene matches: 5. Germline CDR1 and CDR2: SGHRS and YFSETQ. The CDR3 is CASSLSGTRQETQYF. The CDR3 nucleotides read TGCGCCAGCAGCTTGAGCGGGACGCGACAAGAGACCCAGTACTTC.

In its sample, this clonotype was seen many times. This CDR3 is CASSLYSGGTETQYF. In DNA form, the CDR3 reads TGCGCCAGCAGCTTGTACTCGGGAGGGACGGAGACCCAGTACTTC. The chain has TRBV5-1 and TRBJ2-5; 8 nucleotides match TRBD2. This CDR3 region has 15 residues. CDR1 is SGHRS, CDR2 YFSETQ, per germline. The V segment lost 1 base and the J segment 5 bases; nucleotides outside the gene matches: 7. The full variable domain, with the rest looked up from reference TRBV5-1 and TRBJ2-5, is KAGVTQTPRYLIKTRGQQVTLSCSPISGHRSVSWYQQTPGQGLQFLFEYFSETQRNKGNFPGRFSGRQFSNSRSEMNVSTLELGDSALYLCASSLYSGGTETQYFGPGTRLLVL.

There are many counts of this clonotype. The CDR3 DNA follows: TGCGCCAGCAGCTTGCATCGGGGGACTGAAGCTTTCTTT. It yields the protein CASSLHRGTEAFF. This chain uses TRBV5-1 with TRBJ1-1; possible D gene TRBD1, 5 bases. Germline loops: CDR1 SGHRS, CDR2 YFSETQ. V was clipped by 1 base and J by 5 bases, with 9 bases between them. The CDR3 loop spans 13 amino acids.

This clonotype was observed a few times. The chain has TRBV2 and TRBJ2-1; D is uncertain. Looked up from germline, CDR1 is SNHLY and CDR2 is FYNNEI. CDR3 length: 15 residues. The ends were cut back, 6 bases at V and 0 bases at J, with 12 bases in the middle. In nucleotides, the CDR3 is TGTGCCAGCAGGGCCCAGACCAGCTCCTACAATGAGCAGTTCTTC. Translating gives CASRAQTSSYNEQFF.

V gene TRBV4-1 combines with J gene TRBJ2-7; no firm D call. The V end was cut by 1 base, the J end by 2 bases, with 12 bases between. Per germline, CDR1 MGHRA and CDR2 YSYEKL. The CDR3 has 15 amino acids. The CDR3 nucleotides read TGCGCCAGCAGCCAAGGGCGCAGAGTCACCTACGAGCAGTACTTC. Its protein is CASSQGRRVTYEQYF.

At least ten counts were recorded for this clonotype. V is TRBV4-1 and J is TRBJ2-2; possibly TRBD2 for D (6 bases). The germline V gene has CDR1 MGHRA and CDR2 YSYEKL. V lost 1 base and J 4 bases, leaving 10 bases between the germline ends. This CDR3 contains 15 residues. DNA for the CDR3: TGCGCCAGCAGCCAAGGCGGGAAACTCACCGGGGAGCTGTTTTTT. This encodes CASSQGGKLTGELFF.

This clonotype was counted only a few times. The CDR3 nucleotides are TGCGCCAGCAACAGACTAGCCCCAAGTCCGGAAACAGATACGCAGTATTTT. Amino acids: CASNRLAPSPETDTQYF. The chain employs TRBV23-1 and TRBJ2-3; 7 bases match TRBD2. TRBV23-1 is filed as an ORF, its function uncertain. V was clipped by 7 bases and J by 3 bases; unmatched bases: 16. The CDR3 totals 17 residues.

This clonotype showed up just a few times. The gene calls are TRBV20-1 and TRBJ1-4; possible D gene TRBD1, 6 bases. The CDR3 sequence is 14 residues long. Germline values: CDR1 DFQATT, CDR2 SNEGSKA (reference sequence). V was cut by 5 bases and J by 3 bases, with 13 bases left in between. In DNA form, the CDR3 reads TGCAGTGCTCGAGTTAAGGGGGCTAATGAAAAACTGTTTTTT. Translating it yields CSARVKGANEKLFF.

V is TRBV12-3 or TRBV12-4 and J is TRBJ2-2, with 11 bases identical to TRBD2. With V trimmed by 6 bases and J by 6 bases, 6 bases remained unmatched. The CDR3 extends over 15 amino acids. The CDR3 DNA reads TGTGCCAGCAGAGTAGCGGGAGGGCCAGCCGGGGAGCTGTTTTTT. This translates into CASRVAGGPAGELFF.

This clonotype appeared a few times. The chain recombines TRBV7-9 with TRBJ2-1; no definite D call. Between the trimmed V and J ends, which lost 5 bases and 5 bases, there was a span of 13 bases. This CDR3 has 14 residues. Germline V gene sequence: CDR1 SEHNR, CDR2 FQNEAQ (reference sequence). The CDR3 bases are TGTGCCAGCAGCGTAATGGTAGAAAACAATGAGCAGTTCTTC. Amino acids: CASSVMVENNEQFF.

This clonotype has at least ten counts. The chain combines TRBV29-1 with TRBJ2-1, with TRBD2 identical over 7 bases. This CDR3 is built from 15 residues. V lost 5 bases, J lost 7 bases, and 14 bases stayed unmatched. Germline values: CDR1 SQVTM, CDR2 ANQGSEA. CDR3 DNA sequence: TGCAGCGTTTTAGCCTGGGGGAGGGCCCAGAATGAGCAGTTCTTC. This gives the protein CSVLAWGRAQNEQFF.

This clonotype was recorded a few times. This chain connects TRBV9 to TRBJ2-5; D gene unclear. CDR3 size: 12 residues. Germline assignment: CDR1 SGDLS and CDR2 YYNGEE. Trimming pared 1 base from V and 3 bases from J, leaving 4 bases between. The CDR3 sequence: CASSVSEETQYF. The CDR3 bases are TGTGCCAGCAGCGTATCAGAAGAGACCCAGTACTTC.

This clonotype was counted between two and nine times. The chain links TRBV20-1 to TRBJ2-3; D is ambiguous. Germline V lookup: CDR1 DFQATT, CDR2 SNEGSKA (reference sequence). V was clipped by 0 bases and J by 6 bases, with 10 bases between them. This CDR3 has 13 amino acids. The CDR3 region is CSAREGFRDTQYF. The DNA of the CDR3 is TGCAGTGCTAGAGAAGGGTTCAGGGATACGCAGTATTTT.

V gene TRBV10-3 combines with J gene TRBJ2-1; D possibly corresponds to TRBD2 (6 bases). The germline V gene has CDR1 ENHRY and CDR2 SYGVKD. Trimming shortened V by 0 bases and J by 9 bases, and 12 bases separated the two germline ends. The CDR3 is 14 residues long. Here the CDR3 reads CAISESEGAGEQFF. The CDR3 DNA follows: TGTGCCATCAGTGAGTCGGAGGGAGCAGGTGAGCAGTTCTTC.

This clonotype was counted a few times. This chain links TRBV12-3 or TRBV12-4 with TRBJ2-3, with D perhaps TRBD1 (5 bases). The length of the CDR3 is 15 residues. Trimming pared 3 bases from V and 3 bases from J, leaving 13 bases between. CDR3 nucleotides: TGTGCCAGCAGTTTTCAGGGTACGAAAACAGATACGCAGTATTTT. Its translation: CASSFQGTKTDTQYF.

At least ten counts were recorded for this clonotype. The V and J genes are TRBV29-1 and TRBJ2-1, with D perhaps matching TRBD2 (5 bases). Germline CDR1 is SQVTM and CDR2 is ANQGSEA. V lost 7 bases and J lost 6, with 16 bases in between. The CDR3 totals 13 residues. CDR3 in amino acids: CSGMIPGFNEQFF. In nucleotides, the CDR3 is TGCAGCGGCATGATACCGGGGTTCAATGAGCAGTTCTTC.

The V call is TRBV12-3 or TRBV12-4, the J call TRBJ1-1, with D possibly matching TRBD1 (5 bases). Between the trimmed V and J ends, which lost 2 bases and 0 bases, there was a span of 19 bases. This CDR3 has 18 amino acids. The CDR3 sequence is CASSLRFGGTRMNTEAFF. Here the CDR3 DNA reads TGTGCCAGCAGTTTAAGATTTGGAGGGACGCGTATGAACACTGAAGCTTTCTTT.

This clonotype was seen a handful of times. The J gene is TRBJ2-7, the V gene TRBV9; TRBD1 matches 11 bases. Per germline, CDR1 SGDLS and CDR2 YYNGEE. J gave up 4 bases and V 0 bases, and 3 bases lay outside the gene matches. The CDR3 is 15 residues long. The CDR3 reads CASSVGTGGPYEQYF. In nucleotides, the CDR3 is TGTGCCAGCAGCGTAGGGACAGGGGGCCCGTACGAGCAGTACTTC.

This clonotype was observed a few times. The chain joins TRBV5-6 to TRBJ1-4; D may be TRBD1 (5 bases). Germline assignment: CDR1 SGHDT and CDR2 YYEEEE. The V gene lost 2 bases and the J gene lost 8 bases, with 16 bases spanning the gap. The CDR3 spans 15 residues. CDR3 in amino acids: CASSFGGRGGEKLFF. DNA for the CDR3: TGTGCCAGCAGCTTTGGGGGAAGGGGCGGAGAAAAACTGTTTTTT.

This clonotype was detected ten times or more. V and J are TRBV29-1 and TRBJ2-5, with a possible D match to TRBD1 (6 bases). V shed 2 bases and J shed 5 bases, with 24 bases lying between them. The CDR3 totals 17 residues. Germline V gene data show CDR1 as SQVTM and CDR2 as ANQGSEA. CDR3 region: CSVERLGDTRAWETQYF. In DNA, the CDR3 is TGCAGCGTTGAAAGGCTGGGGGACACAAGGGCTTGGGAGACCCAGTACTTC.

This chain uses TRBV5-6 with TRBJ2-5; maybe TRBD2 (6 bases). Trimming pared 4 bases from V and 2 bases from J, leaving 15 bases between. Germline values: CDR1 SGHDT, CDR2 YYEEEE. The CDR3 has 15 amino acids. Written as DNA, the CDR3 is TGTGCCAGCAGCGGTGTGGACTACCTTCAAGAGACCCAGTACTTC. Its protein is CASSGVDYLQETQYF. Drawing the rest from reference TRBV5-6 and TRBJ2-5, the complete variable domain is DAGVTQSPTHLIKTRGQQVTLRCSPKSGHDTVSWYQQALGQGPQFIFQYYEEEERQRGNFPDRFSGHQFPNYSSELNVNALLLGDSALYLCASSGVDYLQETQYFGPGTRLLVL.

The genes are TRBV29-1 and TRBJ2-3; 7 bases line up with TRBD2. The CDR3 is 14 residues long. The J segment lost 2 bases and the V segment lost 4 bases, leaving 6 bases of the junction unmatched. Germline V gene data show CDR1 as SQVTM and CDR2 as ANQGSEA. CDR3 sequence reads: CSVGPAGITDTQYF. The CDR3, as DNA: TGCAGCGTTGGCCCAGCGGGGATCACAGATACGCAGTATTTT.

This clonotype was found many times. The chain recombines TRBV10-3 with TRBJ2-7, with TRBD2 identical over 12 bases. V lost 4 bases to trimming and J lost 6 bases; unmatched junction nucleotides: 4. This CDR3 contains 14 residues. Germline V gene sequence: CDR1 ENHRY, CDR2 SYGVKD. The CDR3 region is CAISASGRASEQYV. The CDR3 DNA is TGTGCCATCAGTGCTAGCGGGAGGGCCAGCGAGCAGTACGTC.

V usage is TRBV12-3 or TRBV12-4 and J usage is TRBJ1-1; 7 bases fit TRBD1. Unmatched junction bases numbered 13, after V lost 2 bases and J lost 7 bases. This CDR3 region has 16 residues. The CDR3 bases are TGTGCCAGCAGTTTAAAGGCAGGGGGATCGGGGGTTGAAGCTTTCTTT. Translating gives CASSLKAGGSGVEAFF.